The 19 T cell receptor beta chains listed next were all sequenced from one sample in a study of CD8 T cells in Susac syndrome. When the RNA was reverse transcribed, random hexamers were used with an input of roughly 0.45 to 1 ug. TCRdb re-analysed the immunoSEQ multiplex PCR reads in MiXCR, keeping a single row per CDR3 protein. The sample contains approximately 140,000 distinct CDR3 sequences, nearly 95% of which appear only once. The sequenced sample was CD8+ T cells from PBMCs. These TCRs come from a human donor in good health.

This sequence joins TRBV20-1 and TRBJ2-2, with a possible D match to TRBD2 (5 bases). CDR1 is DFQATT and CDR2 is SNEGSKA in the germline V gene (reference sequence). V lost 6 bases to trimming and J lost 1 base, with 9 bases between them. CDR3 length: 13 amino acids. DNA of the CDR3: TGCAGTGCCTCGAGCGGGAACACCGGGGAGCTGTTTTTT. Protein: CSASSGNTGELFF.

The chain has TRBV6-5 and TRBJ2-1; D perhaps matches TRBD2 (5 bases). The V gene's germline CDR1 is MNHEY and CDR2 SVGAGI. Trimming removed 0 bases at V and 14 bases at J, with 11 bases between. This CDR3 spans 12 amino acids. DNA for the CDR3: TGTGCCAGCAGTTACTCAACCGGGGTAGAGTTCTTC. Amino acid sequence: CASSYSTGVEFF.

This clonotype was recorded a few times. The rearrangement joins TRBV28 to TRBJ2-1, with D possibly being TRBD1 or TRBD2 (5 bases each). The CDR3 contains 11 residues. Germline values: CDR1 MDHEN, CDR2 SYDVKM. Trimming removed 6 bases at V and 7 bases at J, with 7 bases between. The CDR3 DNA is TGTGCCAGCAGCTGGGGGAATGAGCAGTTCTTC. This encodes CASSWGNEQFF. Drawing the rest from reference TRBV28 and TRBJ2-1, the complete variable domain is DVKVTQSSRYLVKRTGEKVFLECVQDMDHENMFWYRQDPGLGLRLIYFSYDVKMKEKGDIPEGYSVSREKKERFSLILESASTNQTSMYLCASSWGNEQFFGPGTRLTVL.

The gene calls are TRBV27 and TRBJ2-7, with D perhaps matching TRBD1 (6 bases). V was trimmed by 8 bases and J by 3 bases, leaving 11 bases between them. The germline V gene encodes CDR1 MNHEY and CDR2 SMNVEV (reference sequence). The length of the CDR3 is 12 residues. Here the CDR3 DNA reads TGTGCCAGCCGGACAGCGAACTACGAGCAGTACTTC. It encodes CASRTANYEQYF.

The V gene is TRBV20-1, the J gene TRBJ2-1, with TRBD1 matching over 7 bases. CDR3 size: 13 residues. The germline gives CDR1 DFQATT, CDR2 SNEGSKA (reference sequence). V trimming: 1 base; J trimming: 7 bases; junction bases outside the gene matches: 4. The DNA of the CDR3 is TGCAGTGCTAGAGCTCTGGACAGGAATGAGCAGTTCTTC. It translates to CSARALDRNEQFF.

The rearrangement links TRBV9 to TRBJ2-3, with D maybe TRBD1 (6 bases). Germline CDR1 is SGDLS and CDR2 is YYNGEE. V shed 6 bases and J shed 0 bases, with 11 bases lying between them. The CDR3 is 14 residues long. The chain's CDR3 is CASKGQGSTDTQYF. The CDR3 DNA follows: TGTGCCAGCAAGGGGCAGGGGAGCACAGATACGCAGTATTTT. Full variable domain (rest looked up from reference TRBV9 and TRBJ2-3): DSGVTQTPKHLITATGQRVTLRCSPRSGDLSVYWYQQSLDQGLQFLIQYYNGEERAKGNILERFSAQQFPDLHSELNLSSLELGDSALYFCASKGQGSTDTQYFGPGTRLTVL.

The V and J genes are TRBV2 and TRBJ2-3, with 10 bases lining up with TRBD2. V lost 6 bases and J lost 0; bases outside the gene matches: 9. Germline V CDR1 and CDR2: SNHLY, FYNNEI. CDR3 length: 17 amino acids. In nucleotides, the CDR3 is TGTGCCAGCAGGGATCCGGGACTAGCGACTAGCACAGATACGCAGTATTTT. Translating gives CASRDPGLATSTDTQYF.

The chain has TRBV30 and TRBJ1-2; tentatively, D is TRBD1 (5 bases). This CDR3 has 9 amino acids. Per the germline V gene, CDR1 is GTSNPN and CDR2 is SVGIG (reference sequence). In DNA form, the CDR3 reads TGTGTCAGGGTACACAGCTACACCTTC. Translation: CVRVHSYTF.

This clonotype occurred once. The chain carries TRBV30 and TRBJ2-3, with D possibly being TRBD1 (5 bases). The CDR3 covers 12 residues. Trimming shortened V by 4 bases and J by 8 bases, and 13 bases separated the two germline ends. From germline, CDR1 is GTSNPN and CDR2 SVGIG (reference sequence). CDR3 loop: CAWMGLVGTQYF. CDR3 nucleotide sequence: TGTGCCTGGATGGGGCTTGTTGGTACGCAGTATTTT.

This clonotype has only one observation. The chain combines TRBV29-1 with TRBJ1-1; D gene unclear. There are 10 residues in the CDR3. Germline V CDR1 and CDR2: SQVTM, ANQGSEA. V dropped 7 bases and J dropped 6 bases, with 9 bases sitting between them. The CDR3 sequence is CSASGAEAFF. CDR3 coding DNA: TGCAGCGCTTCAGGAGCTGAAGCTTTCTTT.

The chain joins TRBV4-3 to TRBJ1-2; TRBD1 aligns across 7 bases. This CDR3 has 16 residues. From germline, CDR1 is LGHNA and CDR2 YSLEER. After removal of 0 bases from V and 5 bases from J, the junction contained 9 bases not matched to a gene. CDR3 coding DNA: TGCGCCAGCAGCCAAGATCGGGCAGGGGGAAGTTATGGCTACACCTTC. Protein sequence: CASSQDRAGGSYGYTF.

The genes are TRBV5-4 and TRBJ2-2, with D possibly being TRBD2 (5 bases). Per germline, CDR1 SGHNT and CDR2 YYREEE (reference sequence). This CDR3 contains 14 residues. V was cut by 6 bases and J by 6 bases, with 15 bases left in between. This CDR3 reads CASNDVRDSGELFF. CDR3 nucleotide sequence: TGTGCCAGCAACGACGTCCGGGATTCCGGGGAGCTGTTTTTT.

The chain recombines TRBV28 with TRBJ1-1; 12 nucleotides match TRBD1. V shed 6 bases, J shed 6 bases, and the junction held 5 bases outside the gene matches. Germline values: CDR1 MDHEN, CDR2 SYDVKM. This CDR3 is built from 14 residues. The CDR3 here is CASSSGTGGAEAFF. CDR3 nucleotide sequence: TGTGCCAGCAGCTCCGGGACAGGGGGCGCTGAAGCTTTCTTT.

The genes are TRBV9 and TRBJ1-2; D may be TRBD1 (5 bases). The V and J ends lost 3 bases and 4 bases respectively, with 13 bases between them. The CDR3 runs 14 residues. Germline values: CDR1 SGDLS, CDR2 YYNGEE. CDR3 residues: CASSADFGGYGYTF. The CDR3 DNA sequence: TGTGCCAGCAGCGCTGACTTTGGGGGCTATGGCTACACCTTC. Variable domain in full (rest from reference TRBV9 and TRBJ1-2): DSGVTQTPKHLITATGQRVTLRCSPRSGDLSVYWYQQSLDQGLQFLIQYYNGEERAKGNILERFSAQQFPDLHSELNLSSLELGDSALYFCASSADFGGYGYTFGSGTRLTVV.

The CDR3 DNA reads TGTGCCGGAGAATCCAATTCCGGGGAGCTGTTTTTT. Protein: CAGESNSGELFF. This rearrangement joins TRBV3-1 to TRBJ2-2; no clear D. The germline V and J ends were trimmed by 11 bases and 6 bases, with 13 bases remaining between them. The CDR3 loop spans 12 amino acids. CDR1 and CDR2 (germline): LGHDT, YNNKEL (reference sequence). The full variable domain, its missing parts supplied by reference TRBV3-1 and TRBJ2-2, is DTAVSQTPKYLVTQMGNDKSIKCEQNLGHDTMYWYKQDSKKFLKIMFSYNNKELIINETVPNRFSPKSPDKAHLNLHINSLELGDSAVYFCAGESNSGELFFGEGSRLTVL.

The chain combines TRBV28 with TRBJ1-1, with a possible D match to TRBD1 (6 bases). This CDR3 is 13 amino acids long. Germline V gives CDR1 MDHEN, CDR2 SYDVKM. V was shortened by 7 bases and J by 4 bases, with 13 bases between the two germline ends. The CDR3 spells CASNPLQGTEAFF. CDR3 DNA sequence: TGTGCCAGCAACCCACTACAGGGCACTGAAGCTTTCTTT.

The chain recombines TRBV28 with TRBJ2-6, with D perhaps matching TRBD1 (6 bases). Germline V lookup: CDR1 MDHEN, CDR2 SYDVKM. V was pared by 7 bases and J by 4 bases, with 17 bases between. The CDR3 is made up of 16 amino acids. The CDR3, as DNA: TGTGCCAGCACCCCTACCTTGGGGGCCGGGGCCAACGTCCTGACTTTC. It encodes CASTPTLGAGANVLTF. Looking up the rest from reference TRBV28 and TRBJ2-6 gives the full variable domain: DVKVTQSSRYLVKRTGEKVFLECVQDMDHENMFWYRQDPGLGLRLIYFSYDVKMKEKGDIPEGYSVSREKKERFSLILESASTNQTSMYLCASTPTLGAGANVLTFGAGSRLTVL.

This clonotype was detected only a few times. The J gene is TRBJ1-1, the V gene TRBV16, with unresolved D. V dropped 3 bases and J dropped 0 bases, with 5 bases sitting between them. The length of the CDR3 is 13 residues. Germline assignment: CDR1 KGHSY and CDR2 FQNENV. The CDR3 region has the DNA TGTGCCAGCAGCCAGATTATGAACACTGAAGCTTTCTTT. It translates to CASSQIMNTEAFF.

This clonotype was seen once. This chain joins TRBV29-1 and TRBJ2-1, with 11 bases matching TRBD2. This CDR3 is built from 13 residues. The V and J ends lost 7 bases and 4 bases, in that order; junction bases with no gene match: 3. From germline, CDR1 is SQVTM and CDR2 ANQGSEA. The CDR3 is CSGLAGNYNEQFF. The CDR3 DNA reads TGCAGCGGACTAGCGGGGAATTACAATGAGCAGTTCTTC.